This TCR beta chain was captured in a study of blood T cell repertoires in COVID-19. Whole-study context: Material from acute and convalescent COVID-19 was sourced from the United States, Italy and Spain. Nucleic acid was either cDNA or gDNA, and it came from T cells, B-cell-depleted T cells, or PBMCs.

Original processing notes: Cell counts per sample came from amplifying reference gene primers. Sequencing used immunoSEQ multiplex PCR; TCRdb keeps in-frame clones, though not all of them. V, J and clone size are taken as reported in that table, and D and trimming were inferred from the DNA itself. The table includes about 130,000 clones, just under 85% detected once. This clonotype was obtained from a human donor in a cohort sampled during active COVID-19. Sequenced: peripheral blood.

This chain's CDR3 is CASSLGRASTDTQYF. In nucleotides, the CDR3 is TGTGCCAGCAGCTTAGGGCGAGCGAGCACAGATACGCAGTATTTT. The J gene is TRBJ2-3, the V gene TRBV11-1; D uncertain. This CDR3 is built from 15 residues. Germline values: CDR1 SGHAT, CDR2 FQDESV (reference sequence). V was cut by 1 base and J by 0 bases, with 8 bases left in between. The full variable domain, rest sourced from reference TRBV11-1 and TRBJ2-3, is EAEVAQSPRYKITEKSQAVAFWCDPISGHATLYWYRQILGQGPELLVQFQDESVVDDSQLPKDRFSAERLKGVDSTLKIQPAELGDSAMYLCASSLGRASTDTQYFGPGTRLTVL.